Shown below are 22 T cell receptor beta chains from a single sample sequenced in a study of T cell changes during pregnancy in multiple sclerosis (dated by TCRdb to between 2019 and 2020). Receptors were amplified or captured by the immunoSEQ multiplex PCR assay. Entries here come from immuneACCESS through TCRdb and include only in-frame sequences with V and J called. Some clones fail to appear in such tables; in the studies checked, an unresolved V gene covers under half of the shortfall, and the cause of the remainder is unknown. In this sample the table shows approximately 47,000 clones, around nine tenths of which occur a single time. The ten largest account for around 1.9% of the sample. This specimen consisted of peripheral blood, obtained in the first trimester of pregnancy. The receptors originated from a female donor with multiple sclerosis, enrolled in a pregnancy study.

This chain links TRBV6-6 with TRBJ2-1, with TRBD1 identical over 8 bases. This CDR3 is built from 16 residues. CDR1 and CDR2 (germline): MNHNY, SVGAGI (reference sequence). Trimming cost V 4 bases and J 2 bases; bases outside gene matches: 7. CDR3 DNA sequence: TGTGCCAGCAGTTCGATGGACAGGGTAGCCTACAATGAGCAGTTCTTC. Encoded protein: CASSSMDRVAYNEQFF.

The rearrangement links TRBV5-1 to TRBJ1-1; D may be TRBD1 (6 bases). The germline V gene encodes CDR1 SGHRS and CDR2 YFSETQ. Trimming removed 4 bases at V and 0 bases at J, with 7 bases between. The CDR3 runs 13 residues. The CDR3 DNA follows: TGCGCCAGCAGCCGACAGGTGAACACTGAAGCTTTCTTT. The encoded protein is CASSRQVNTEAFF. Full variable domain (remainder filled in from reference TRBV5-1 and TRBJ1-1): KAGVTQTPRYLIKTRGQQVTLSCSPISGHRSVSWYQQTPGQGLQFLFEYFSETQRNKGNFPGRFSGRQFSNSRSEMNVSTLELGDSALYLCASSRQVNTEAFFGQGTRLTVV.

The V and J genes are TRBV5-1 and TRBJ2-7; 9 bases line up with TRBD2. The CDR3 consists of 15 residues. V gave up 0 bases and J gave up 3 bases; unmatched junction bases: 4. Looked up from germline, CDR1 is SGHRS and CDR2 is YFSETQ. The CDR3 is CASSLVLAGNYEQYF. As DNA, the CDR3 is TGCGCCAGCAGCTTGGTCCTAGCGGGGAACTACGAGCAGTACTTC.

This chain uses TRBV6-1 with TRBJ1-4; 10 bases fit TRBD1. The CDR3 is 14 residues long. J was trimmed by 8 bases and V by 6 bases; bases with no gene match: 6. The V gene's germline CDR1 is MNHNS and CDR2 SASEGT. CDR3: CASSRDRGSEKLFF. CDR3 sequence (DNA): TGTGCCAGCAGCCGGGACAGGGGATCGGAAAAACTGTTTTTT.

The CDR3 coding sequence is TGTGCCAGCAGTTCACCCGACAGGGTCGGGGGCTACACCTTC. Its protein is CASSSPDRVGGYTF. The chain is built from TRBV27 and TRBJ1-2; 7 nucleotides line up with TRBD1. V lost 4 bases, J lost 8 bases, and 10 bases stayed unmatched. In germline, CDR1 is MNHEY, CDR2 SMNVEV (reference sequence). The CDR3 is 14 residues long.

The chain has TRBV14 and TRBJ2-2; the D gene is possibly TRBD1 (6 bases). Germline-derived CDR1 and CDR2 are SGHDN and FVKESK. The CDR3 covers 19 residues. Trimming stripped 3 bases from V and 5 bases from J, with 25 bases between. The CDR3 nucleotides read TGTGCCAGCAGCCAGCCTCTAGGGCGGTCAGGGGCGGAGACCGGGGAGCTGTTTTTT. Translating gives CASSQPLGRSGAETGELFF.

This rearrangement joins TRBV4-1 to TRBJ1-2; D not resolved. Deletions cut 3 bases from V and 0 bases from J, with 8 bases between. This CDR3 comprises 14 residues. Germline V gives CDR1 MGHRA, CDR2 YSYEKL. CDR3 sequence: CASSQREANYGYTF. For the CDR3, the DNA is TGCGCCAGCAGCCAGCGGGAAGCTAACTATGGCTACACCTTC.

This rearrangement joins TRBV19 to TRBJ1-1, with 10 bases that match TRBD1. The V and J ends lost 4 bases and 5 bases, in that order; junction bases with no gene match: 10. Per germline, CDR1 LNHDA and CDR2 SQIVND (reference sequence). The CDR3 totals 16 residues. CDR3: CASSTTGQGWETEAFF. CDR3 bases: TGTGCCAGTAGTACTACGGGACAGGGGTGGGAGACTGAAGCTTTCTTT. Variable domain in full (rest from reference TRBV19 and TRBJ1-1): DGGITQSPKYLFRKEGQNVTLSCEQNLNHDAMYWYRQDPGQGLRLIYYSQIVNDFQKGDIAEGYSVSREKKESFPLTVTSAQKNPTAFYLCASSTTGQGWETEAFFGQGTRLTVV.

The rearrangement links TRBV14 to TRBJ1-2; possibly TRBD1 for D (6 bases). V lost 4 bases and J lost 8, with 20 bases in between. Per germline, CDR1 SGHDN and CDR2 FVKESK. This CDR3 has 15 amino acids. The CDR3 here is CASSPHWGRGGGYTF. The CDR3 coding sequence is TGTGCCAGCAGCCCCCACTGGGGCAGGGGCGGGGGCTACACCTTC.

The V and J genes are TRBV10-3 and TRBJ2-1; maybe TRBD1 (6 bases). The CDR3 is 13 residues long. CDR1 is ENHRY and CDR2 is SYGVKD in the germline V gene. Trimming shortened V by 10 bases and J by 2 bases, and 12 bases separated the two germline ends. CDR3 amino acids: CATGTTTYNEQFF. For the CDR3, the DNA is TGTGCCACCGGGACAACTACCTACAATGAGCAGTTCTTC.

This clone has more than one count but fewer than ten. The chain's CDR3 is CSVLQGAGELFF. The CDR3 nucleotides are TGCAGCGTTCTACAGGGGGCCGGGGAGCTGTTTTTT. The V gene is TRBV29-1, the J gene TRBJ2-2; 8 nucleotides match TRBD1. V shed 5 bases and J 6 bases; nucleotides not matched to a gene: 2. The CDR3 runs to 12 residues. Germline lookup yields CDR1 SQVTM and CDR2 ANQGSEA.

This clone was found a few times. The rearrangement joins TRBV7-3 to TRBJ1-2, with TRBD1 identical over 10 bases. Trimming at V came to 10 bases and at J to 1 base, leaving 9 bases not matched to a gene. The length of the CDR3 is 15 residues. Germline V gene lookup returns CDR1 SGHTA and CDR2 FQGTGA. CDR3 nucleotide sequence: TGTGCCATGCCGGGACAGGGGAGGTTTAACTATGGCTACACCTTC. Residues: CAMPGQGRFNYGYTF.

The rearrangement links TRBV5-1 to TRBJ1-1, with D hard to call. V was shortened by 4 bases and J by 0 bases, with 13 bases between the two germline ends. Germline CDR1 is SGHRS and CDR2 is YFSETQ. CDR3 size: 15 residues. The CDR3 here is CASSRIAVMNTEAFF. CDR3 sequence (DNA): TGCGCCAGCAGCCGGATTGCGGTCATGAACACTGAAGCTTTCTTT.

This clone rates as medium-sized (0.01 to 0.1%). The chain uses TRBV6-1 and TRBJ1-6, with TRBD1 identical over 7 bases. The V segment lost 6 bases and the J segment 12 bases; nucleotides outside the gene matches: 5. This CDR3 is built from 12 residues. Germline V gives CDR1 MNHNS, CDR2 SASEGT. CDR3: CASRDTGVPLHF. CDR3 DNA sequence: TGTGCCAGCAGAGACACAGGGGTACCCCTCCACTTT.

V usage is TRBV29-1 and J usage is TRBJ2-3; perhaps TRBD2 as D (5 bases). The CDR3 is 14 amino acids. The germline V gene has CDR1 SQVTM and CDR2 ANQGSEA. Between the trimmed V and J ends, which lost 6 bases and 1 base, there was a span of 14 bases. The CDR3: CSVLKTGGTDTQYF. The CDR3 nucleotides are TGCAGCGTCCTCAAGACCGGGGGCACAGATACGCAGTATTTT.

CDR3: CASSPYGGGTDTQYF. For the CDR3, the DNA is TGTGCCAGCAGCCCCTACGGCGGGGGGACAGATACGCAGTATTTT. The chain joins TRBV7-9 to TRBJ2-3; 8 nucleotides align to TRBD2. The CDR3 sequence is 15 residues long. V shed 5 bases, J shed 3 bases, and the junction held 7 bases outside the gene matches. Germline CDR1 reads SEHNR; CDR2 reads FQNEAQ (reference sequence).

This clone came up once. The CDR3 region is CASSSLQGSSGEQYF. The CDR3, as DNA: TGTGCCAGCAGCTCCCTACAGGGTTCCTCTGGCGAGCAGTACTTC. The V call is TRBV7-8, the J call TRBJ2-7; D might be TRBD1 (6 bases). CDR3 length equals 15 residues. V lost 4 bases, J lost 6 bases, and 19 bases lay in between. Germline V gene sequence: CDR1 SGHVS, CDR2 FQNEAQ.

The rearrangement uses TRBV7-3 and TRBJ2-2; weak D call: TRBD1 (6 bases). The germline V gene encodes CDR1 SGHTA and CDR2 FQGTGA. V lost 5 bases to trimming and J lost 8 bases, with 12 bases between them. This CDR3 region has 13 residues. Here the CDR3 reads CASSPYREGELFF. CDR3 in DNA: TGTGCCAGCAGCCCGTACAGGGAAGGGGAGCTGTTTTTT. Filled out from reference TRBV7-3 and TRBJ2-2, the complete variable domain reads GAGVSQTPSNKVTEKGKYVELRCDPISGHTALYWYRQSLGQGPEFLIYFQGTGAADDSGLPNDRFFAVRPEGSVSTLKIQRTERGDSAVYLCASSPYREGELFFGEGSRLTVL.

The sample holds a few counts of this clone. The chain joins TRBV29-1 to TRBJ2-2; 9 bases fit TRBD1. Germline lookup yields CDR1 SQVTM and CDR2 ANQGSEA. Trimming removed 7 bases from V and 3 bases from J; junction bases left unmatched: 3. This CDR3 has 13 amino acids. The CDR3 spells CSGGTGYTGELFF. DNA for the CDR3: TGCAGCGGCGGGACAGGGTACACCGGGGAGCTGTTTTTT.

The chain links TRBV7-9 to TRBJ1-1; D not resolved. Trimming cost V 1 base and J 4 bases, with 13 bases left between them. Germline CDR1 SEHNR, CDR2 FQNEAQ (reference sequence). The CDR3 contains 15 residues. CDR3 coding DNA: TGTGCCAGCAGCTTAGGGGCAGCCATCGGCACTGAAGCTTTCTTT. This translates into CASSLGAAIGTEAFF.

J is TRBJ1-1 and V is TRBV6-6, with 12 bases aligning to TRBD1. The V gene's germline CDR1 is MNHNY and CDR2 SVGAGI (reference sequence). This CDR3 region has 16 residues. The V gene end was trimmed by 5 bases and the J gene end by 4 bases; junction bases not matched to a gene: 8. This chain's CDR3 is CASSPGTGGLSTEAFF. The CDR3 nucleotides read TGTGCCAGCAGTCCCGGGACAGGGGGCTTAAGCACTGAAGCTTTCTTT.

The CDR3 DNA is TGTGCCAGCAGACCGCGACGGGGGATCTCCTACGAGCAGTACTTC. Amino acid sequence: CASRPRRGISYEQYF. The V call is TRBV7-2, the J call TRBJ2-7; D is possibly TRBD2 (6 bases). The CDR3 consists of 15 residues. Germline V gene data show CDR1 as SGHTA and CDR2 as FQGNSA. The germline V and J ends were trimmed by 6 bases and 0 bases, with 15 bases remaining between them.